This T cell receptor (beta chain) was identified during a study of T cell changes during pregnancy in multiple sclerosis. Some clones are missing from TCRdb's copy, which holds only in-frame ones; the method was immunoSEQ multiplex PCR. The sample includes some 64,000 clones, 85% to 90% of them seen just once. The CDR3 is made up of 13 amino acids. Trimming took 4 bases from V and 2 from J, leaving 7 bases between them. Germline V CDR1 and CDR2: SGHTA, FQGNSA. This TCR derives from a female donor in good health, enrolled as a control in a pregnancy study. The specimen was peripheral blood, collected in the first trimester of pregnancy. V gene TRBV7-2 combines with J gene TRBJ2-3; D is unclear. The CDR3 coding sequence is TGTGCCAGCAGCTCCAGTCTCACAGATACGCAGTATTTT. It is translated as CASSSSLTDTQYF.